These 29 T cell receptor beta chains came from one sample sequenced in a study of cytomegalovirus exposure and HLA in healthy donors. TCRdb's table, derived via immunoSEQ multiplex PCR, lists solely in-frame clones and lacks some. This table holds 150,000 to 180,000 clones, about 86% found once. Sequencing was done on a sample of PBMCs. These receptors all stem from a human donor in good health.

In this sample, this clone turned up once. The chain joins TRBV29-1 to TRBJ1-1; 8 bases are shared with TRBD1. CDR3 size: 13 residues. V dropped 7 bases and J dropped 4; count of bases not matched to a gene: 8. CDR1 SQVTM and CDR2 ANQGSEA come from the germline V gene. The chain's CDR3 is CSGRTGRITEAFF. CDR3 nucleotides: TGCAGCGGCCGGACAGGGCGGATCACTGAAGCTTTCTTT.

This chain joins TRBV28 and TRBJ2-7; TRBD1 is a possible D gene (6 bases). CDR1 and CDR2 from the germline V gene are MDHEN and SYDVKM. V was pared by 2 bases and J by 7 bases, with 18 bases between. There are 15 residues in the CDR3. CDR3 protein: CASSLATGGKGEQYF. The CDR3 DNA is TGTGCCAGCAGTTTAGCGACAGGAGGAAAGGGGGAGCAGTACTTC. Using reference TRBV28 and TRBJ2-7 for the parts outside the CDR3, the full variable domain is DVKVTQSSRYLVKRTGEKVFLECVQDMDHENMFWYRQDPGLGLRLIYFSYDVKMKEKGDIPEGYSVSREKKERFSLILESASTNQTSMYLCASSLATGGKGEQYFGPGTRLTVT.

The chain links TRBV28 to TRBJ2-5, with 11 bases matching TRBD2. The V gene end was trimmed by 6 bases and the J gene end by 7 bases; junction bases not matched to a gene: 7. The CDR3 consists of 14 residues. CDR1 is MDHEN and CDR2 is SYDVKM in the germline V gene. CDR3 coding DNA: TGTGCCAGCAGGGAACTAGCGGGAGTCGTGACCCAGTACTTC. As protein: CASRELAGVVTQYF.

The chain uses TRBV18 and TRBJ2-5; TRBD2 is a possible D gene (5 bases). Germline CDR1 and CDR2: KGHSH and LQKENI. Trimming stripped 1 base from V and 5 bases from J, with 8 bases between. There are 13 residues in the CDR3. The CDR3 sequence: CASSPHRGETQYF. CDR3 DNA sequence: TGTGCCAGCTCACCACACAGAGGGGAGACCCAGTACTTC.

The CDR3, as DNA: TGTGCTAGTGGTTTGGGAAAGGGGGCAGGAACAGATACGCAGTATTTT. It translates to CASGLGKGAGTDTQYF. The chain has TRBV12-5 and TRBJ2-3; 7 nucleotides align to TRBD1. With 1 base clipped from V and 3 bases from J, the junction kept 7 bases outside the gene matches. CDR3 length equals 16 residues. The germline V gene encodes CDR1 LGHNT and CDR2 FRNRAP.

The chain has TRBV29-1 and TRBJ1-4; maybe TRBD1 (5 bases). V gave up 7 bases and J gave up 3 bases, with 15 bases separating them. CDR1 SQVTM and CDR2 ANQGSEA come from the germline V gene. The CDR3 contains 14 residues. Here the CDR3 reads CSAGVGGANEKLFF. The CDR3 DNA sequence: TGCAGCGCTGGAGTGGGGGGGGCTAATGAAAAACTGTTTTTT.

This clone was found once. In DNA, the CDR3 is TGCGCCAGCAGCCAAGGCCTAGGAAGAAGGGAGACCCAGTACTTC. Its translation is CASSQGLGRRETQYF. The rearrangement uses TRBV4-1 and TRBJ2-5; no reliable D call. The V gene's germline CDR1 is MGHRA and CDR2 YSYEKL. V was trimmed by 1 base and J by 5 bases, leaving 14 bases between them. The CDR3 length is 15 residues.

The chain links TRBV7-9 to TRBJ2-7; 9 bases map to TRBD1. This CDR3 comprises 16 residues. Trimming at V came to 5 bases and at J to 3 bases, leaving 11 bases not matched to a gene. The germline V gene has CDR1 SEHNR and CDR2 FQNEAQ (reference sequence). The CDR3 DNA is TGTGCCAGCAGCCATTACAGGACAGGGGAGCACTACGAGCAGTACTTC. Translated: CASSHYRTGEHYEQYF.

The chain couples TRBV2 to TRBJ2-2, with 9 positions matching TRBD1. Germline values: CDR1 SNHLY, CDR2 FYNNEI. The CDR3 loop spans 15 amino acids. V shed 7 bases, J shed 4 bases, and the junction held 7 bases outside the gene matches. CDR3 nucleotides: TGTGCCAGCATTGTTGGGACAGGGCTCACCGGGGAGCTGTTTTTT. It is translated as CASIVGTGLTGELFF.

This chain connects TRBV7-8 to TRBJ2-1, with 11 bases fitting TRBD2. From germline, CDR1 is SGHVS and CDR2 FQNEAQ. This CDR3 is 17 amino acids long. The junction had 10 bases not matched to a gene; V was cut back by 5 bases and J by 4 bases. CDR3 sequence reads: CASSTSGTSGPYNEQFF. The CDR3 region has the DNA TGTGCCAGCAGCACCTCCGGGACTAGCGGACCATACAATGAGCAGTTCTTC.

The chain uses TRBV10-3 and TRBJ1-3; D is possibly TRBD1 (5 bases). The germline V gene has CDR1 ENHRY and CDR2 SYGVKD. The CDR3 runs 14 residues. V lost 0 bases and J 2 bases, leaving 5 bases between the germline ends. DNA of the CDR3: TGTGCCATCAGTGAGTCGGGGCCTGGAAACACCATATATTTT. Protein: CAISESGPGNTIYF.

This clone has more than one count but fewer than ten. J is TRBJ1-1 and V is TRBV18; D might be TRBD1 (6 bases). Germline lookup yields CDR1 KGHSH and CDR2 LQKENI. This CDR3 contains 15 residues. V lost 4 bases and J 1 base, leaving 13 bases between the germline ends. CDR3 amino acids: CASSQLDSTNTEAFF. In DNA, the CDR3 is TGTGCCAGCTCACAACTGGACAGCACGAACACTGAAGCTTTCTTT.

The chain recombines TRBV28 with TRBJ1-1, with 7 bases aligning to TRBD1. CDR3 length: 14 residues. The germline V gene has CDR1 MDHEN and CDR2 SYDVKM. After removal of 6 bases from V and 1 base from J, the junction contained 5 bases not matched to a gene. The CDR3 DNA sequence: TGTGCCAGCAGCCCCGGGACAGAGAACACTGAAGCTTTCTTT. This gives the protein CASSPGTENTEAFF.

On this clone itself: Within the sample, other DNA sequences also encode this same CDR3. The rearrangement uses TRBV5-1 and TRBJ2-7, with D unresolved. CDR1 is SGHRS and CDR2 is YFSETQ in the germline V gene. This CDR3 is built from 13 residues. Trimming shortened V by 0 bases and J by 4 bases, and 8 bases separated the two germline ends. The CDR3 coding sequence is TGCGCCAGCAGCTTGGGACCGACTTACGAGCAGTACTTC. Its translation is CASSLGPTYEQYF.

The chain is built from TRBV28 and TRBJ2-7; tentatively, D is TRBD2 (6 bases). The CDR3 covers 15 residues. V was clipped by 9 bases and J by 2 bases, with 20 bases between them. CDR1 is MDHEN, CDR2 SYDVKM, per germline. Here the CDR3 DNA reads TGTGCCAGTGAACGAGGAGGGAGAGGTACCTACGAGCAGTACTTC. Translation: CASERGGRGTYEQYF.

Here the CDR3 reads CASSEALGAKEKLFF. CDR3 DNA sequence: TGTGCCAGCAGTGAAGCGCTAGGAGCCAAAGAAAAACTGTTTTTT. The chain has TRBV2 and TRBJ1-4; D is undetermined. V lost 0 bases and J lost 8, with 13 bases in between. Germline CDR1 and CDR2: SNHLY and FYNNEI. This CDR3 has 15 residues.

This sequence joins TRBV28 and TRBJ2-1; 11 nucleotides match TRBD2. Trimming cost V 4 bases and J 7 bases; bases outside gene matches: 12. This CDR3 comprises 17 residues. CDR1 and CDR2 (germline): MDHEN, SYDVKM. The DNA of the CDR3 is TGTGCCAGCAGTTCACTAGCGGGAGACCCGGGGGGTAATGAGCAGTTCTTC. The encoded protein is CASSSLAGDPGGNEQFF. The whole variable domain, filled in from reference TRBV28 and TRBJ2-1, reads DVKVTQSSRYLVKRTGEKVFLECVQDMDHENMFWYRQDPGLGLRLIYFSYDVKMKEKGDIPEGYSVSREKKERFSLILESASTNQTSMYLCASSSLAGDPGGNEQFFGPGTRLTVL.

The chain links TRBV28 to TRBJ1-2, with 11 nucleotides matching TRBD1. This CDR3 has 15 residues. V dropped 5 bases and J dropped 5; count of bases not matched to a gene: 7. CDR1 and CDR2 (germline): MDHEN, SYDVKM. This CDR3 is CASSPGTGGRYGYTF. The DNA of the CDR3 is TGTGCCAGCAGTCCTGGGACAGGGGGAAGGTATGGCTACACCTTC.

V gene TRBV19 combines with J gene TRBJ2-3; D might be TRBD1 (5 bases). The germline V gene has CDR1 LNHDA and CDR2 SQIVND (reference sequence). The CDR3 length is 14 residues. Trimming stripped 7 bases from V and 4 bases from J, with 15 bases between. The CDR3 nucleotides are TGTGCCAGTACCCGTAAGCAGGGCGCAGATACGCAGTATTTT. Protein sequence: CASTRKQGADTQYF.

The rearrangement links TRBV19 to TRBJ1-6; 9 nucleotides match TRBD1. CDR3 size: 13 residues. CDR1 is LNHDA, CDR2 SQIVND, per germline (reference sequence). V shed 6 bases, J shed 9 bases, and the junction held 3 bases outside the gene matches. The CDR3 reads CASRGDRVSPLHF. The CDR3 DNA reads TGTGCCAGTAGGGGGGACAGGGTTTCACCCCTCCACTTT.

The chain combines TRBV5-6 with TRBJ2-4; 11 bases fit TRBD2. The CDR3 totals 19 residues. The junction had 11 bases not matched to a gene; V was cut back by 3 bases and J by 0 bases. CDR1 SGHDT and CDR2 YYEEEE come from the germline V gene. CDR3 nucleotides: TGTGCCAGCAGCTCCAGTCCGGGACTAGCGGAACTAGCCAAAAACATTCAGTACTTC. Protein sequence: CASSSSPGLAELAKNIQYF.

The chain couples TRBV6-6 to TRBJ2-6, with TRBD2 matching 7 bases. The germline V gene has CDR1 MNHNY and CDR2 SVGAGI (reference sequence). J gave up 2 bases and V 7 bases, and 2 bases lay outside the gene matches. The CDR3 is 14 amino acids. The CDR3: CASNRGAGANVLTF. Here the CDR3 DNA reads TGTGCCAGCAACCGGGGGGCTGGGGCCAACGTCCTGACTTTC.

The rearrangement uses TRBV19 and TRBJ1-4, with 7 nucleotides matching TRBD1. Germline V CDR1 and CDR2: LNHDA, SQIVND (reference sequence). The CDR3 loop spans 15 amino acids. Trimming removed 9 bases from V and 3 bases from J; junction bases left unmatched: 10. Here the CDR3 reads CASRRTRGPNEKLFF. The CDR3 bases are TGTGCCAGCCGTCGAACTAGGGGGCCTAATGAAAAACTGTTTTTT. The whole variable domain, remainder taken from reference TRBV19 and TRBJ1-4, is DGGITQSPKYLFRKEGQNVTLSCEQNLNHDAMYWYRQDPGQGLRLIYYSQIVNDFQKGDIAEGYSVSREKKESFPLTVTSAQKNPTAFYLCASRRTRGPNEKLFFGSGTQLSVL.

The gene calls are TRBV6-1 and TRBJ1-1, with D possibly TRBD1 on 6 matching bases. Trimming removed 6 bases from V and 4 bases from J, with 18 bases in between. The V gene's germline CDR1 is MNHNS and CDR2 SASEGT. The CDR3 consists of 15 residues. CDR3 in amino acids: CASRTKGEGVTEAFF. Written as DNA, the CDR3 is TGTGCCAGCAGGACCAAAGGGGAGGGGGTCACTGAAGCTTTCTTT.

The CDR3 DNA is TGCAGCGTGGGGCGAGTTGGGGAAAAACTGTTTTTT. Translating gives CSVGRVGEKLFF. The V and J genes are TRBV29-1 and TRBJ1-4; tentative D call: TRBD1 (5 bases). Trimming removed 6 bases from V and 8 bases from J, with 13 bases in between. CDR3 size: 12 residues. Germline V CDR1 and CDR2: SQVTM, ANQGSEA.

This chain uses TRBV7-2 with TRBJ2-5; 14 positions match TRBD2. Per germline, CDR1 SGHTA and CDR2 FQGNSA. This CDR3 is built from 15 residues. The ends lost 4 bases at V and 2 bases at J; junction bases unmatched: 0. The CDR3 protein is CASSWTSGGQETQYF. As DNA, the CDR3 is TGTGCCAGCAGCTGGACTAGCGGGGGGCAAGAGACCCAGTACTTC.

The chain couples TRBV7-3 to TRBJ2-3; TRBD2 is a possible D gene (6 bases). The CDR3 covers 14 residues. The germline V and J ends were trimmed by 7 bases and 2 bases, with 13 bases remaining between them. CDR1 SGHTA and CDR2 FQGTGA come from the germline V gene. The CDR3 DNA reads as TGTGCCAGCACCTTGGGGGGATACACAGATACGCAGTATTTT. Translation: CASTLGGYTDTQYF.

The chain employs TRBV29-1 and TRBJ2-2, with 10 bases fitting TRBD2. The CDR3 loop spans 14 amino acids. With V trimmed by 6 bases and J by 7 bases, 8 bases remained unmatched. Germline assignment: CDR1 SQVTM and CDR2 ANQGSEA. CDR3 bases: TGCAGCGTCACCGGGACTAGCGTTGGCGGGGAGCTGTTTTTT. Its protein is CSVTGTSVGGELFF.

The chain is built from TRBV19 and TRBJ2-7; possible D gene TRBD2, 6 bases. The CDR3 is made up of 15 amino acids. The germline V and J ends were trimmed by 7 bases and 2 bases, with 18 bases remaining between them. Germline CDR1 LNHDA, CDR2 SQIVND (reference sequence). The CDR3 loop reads CASKPFGTGPYEQYF. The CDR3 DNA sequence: TGTGCCAGTAAACCGTTTGGGACTGGTCCCTACGAGCAGTACTTC.